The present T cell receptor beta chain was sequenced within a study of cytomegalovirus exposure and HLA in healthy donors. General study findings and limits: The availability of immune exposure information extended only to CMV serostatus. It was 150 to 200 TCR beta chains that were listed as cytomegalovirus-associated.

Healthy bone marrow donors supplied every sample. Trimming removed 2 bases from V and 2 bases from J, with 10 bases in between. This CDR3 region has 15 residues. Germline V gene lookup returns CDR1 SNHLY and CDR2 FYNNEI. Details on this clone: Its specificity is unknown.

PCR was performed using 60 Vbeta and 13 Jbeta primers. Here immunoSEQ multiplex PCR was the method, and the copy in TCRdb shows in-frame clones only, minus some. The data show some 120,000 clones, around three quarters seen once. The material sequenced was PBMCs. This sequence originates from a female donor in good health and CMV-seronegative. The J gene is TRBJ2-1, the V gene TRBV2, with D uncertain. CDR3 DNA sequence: TGTGCCAGCAGTGAATTTGGCAGAACCTACAATGAGCAGTTCTTC. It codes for CASSEFGRTYNEQFF.